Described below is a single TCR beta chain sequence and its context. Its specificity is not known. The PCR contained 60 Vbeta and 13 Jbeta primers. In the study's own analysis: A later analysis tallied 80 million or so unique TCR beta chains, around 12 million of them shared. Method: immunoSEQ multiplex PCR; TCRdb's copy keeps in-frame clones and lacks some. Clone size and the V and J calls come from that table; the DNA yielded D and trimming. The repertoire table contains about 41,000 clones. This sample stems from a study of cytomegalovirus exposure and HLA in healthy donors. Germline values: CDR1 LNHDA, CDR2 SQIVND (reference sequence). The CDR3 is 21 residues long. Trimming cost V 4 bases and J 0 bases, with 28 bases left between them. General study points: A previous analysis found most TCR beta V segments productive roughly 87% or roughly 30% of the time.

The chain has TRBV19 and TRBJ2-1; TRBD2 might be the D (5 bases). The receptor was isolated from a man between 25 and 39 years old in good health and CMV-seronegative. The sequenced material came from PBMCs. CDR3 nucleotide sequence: TGTGCCAGTAGTACCTTCTCTCCGAGCGGCCGTACAGTCCGCTCCTACAATGAGCAGTTCTTC. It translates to CASSTFSPSGRTVRSYNEQFF.